These 10 T cell receptor beta chains came from one sample sequenced in a study of Ad26.COV2.S vaccination and SARS-CoV-2 variants. Measured with immunoSEQ multiplex PCR; TCRdb has only the in-frame clones, and not every one. The data show more than 300,000 clones, roughly nine tenths seen once. The sample's treatment: some 20 received Ad26.COV2.S at low or high dose, single or two shots; about 5 received placebo; per-sample allocation not given. Day 63 following the first vaccine or placebo injection was when the samples were taken. This sample comprised peripheral blood, obtained in a trial of Ad26.COV2.S vaccine versus placebo. These receptors were collected from a person between 18 and 59 years old who received the Ad26.COV2.S COVID-19 vaccine or a placebo.

This sequence joins TRBV7-3 and TRBJ2-3; D perhaps matches TRBD2 (7 bases). This CDR3 spans 16 amino acids. In germline, CDR1 is SGHTA, CDR2 FQGTGA. Trimming cost V 5 bases and J 2 bases, with 17 bases left between them. CDR3 sequence (DNA): TGTGCCAGCAGCCCCGAGGCGGGGGCCGCCACAGATACGCAGTATTTT. Its translation is CASSPEAGAATDTQYF.

The chain combines TRBV7-2 with TRBJ2-1, with TRBD1 matching over 7 bases. CDR1 is SGHTA and CDR2 is FQGNSA in the germline V gene. There are 15 residues in the CDR3. Unmatched junction bases numbered 5, after V lost 0 bases and J lost 6 bases. The CDR3 DNA is TGTGCCAGCAGCTTAGCAGCCGCAGGGGGCAATGAGCAGTTCTTC. Translated, it gives CASSLAAAGGNEQFF.

The chain recombines TRBV30 with TRBJ1-1, with TRBD1 matching over 10 bases. Germline loops: CDR1 GTSNPN, CDR2 SVGIG (reference sequence). Trimming at V came to 8 bases and at J to 0 bases, leaving 6 bases not matched to a gene. The CDR3 runs to 14 residues. The CDR3 spells CAIFGTGVNTEAFF. CDR3 nucleotides: TGTGCCATATTCGGGACAGGGGTGAACACTGAAGCTTTCTTT.

Notes on this clone: The sample holds other DNA sequences that translate to the same CDR3. J is TRBJ1-5 and V is TRBV3-1 (or the pseudogene TRBV3-2), with D possibly matching TRBD1 (6 bases). CDR1 and CDR2 (germline): LGHDT, YNNKEL (reference sequence). The V end lost 2 bases, the J end lost 2 bases, and 7 bases lay between the germline ends. CDR3 size: 14 residues. The CDR3 reads CASSQSGGNQPQHF. DNA for the CDR3: TGTGCCAGCAGCCAATCAGGGGGCAATCAGCCCCAGCATTTT.

The chain couples TRBV7-2 to TRBJ1-2; a weak D match, TRBD1 (5 bases). The V and J ends lost 3 bases and 0 bases respectively, with 8 bases between them. This CDR3 region has 14 residues. Germline lookup yields CDR1 SGHTA and CDR2 FQGNSA. CDR3 DNA sequence: TGTGCCAGCAGCTTGGGGGGATCTAACTATGGCTACACCTTC. Translated: CASSLGGSNYGYTF.

This clone was found a few times. The J gene is TRBJ1-5, the V gene TRBV7-2; 8 bases are shared with TRBD1. The germline V gene encodes CDR1 SGHTA and CDR2 FQGNSA. This CDR3 has 15 amino acids. The ends lost 5 bases at V and 7 bases at J; junction bases unmatched: 10. DNA for the CDR3: TGTGCCAGCAGCCCTGGACAGGGTTGGGGACAGCCCCAGCATTTT. It specifies CASSPGQGWGQPQHF.

V is TRBV5-1 and J is TRBJ2-7, with D possibly being TRBD2 (6 bases). The CDR3 sequence is 14 residues long. The V gene's germline CDR1 is SGHRS and CDR2 YFSETQ. Trimming removed 0 bases from V and 5 bases from J, with 12 bases in between. This chain's CDR3 is CASSLGTNNDEQYF. The CDR3 DNA is TGCGCCAGCAGCTTGGGGACTAATAACGACGAGCAGTACTTC. Supplemented by reference TRBV5-1 and TRBJ2-7, the full variable domain reads KAGVTQTPRYLIKTRGQQVTLSCSPISGHRSVSWYQQTPGQGLQFLFEYFSETQRNKGNFPGRFSGRQFSNSRSEMNVSTLELGDSALYLCASSLGTNNDEQYFGPGTRLTVT.

J is TRBJ2-1 and V is TRBV11-2, with 11 positions matching TRBD1. Germline CDR1 and CDR2: SGHAT and FQNNGV. The CDR3 is 15 residues long. The V segment lost 3 bases and the J segment 10 bases; nucleotides outside the gene matches: 8. The CDR3, as DNA: TGTGCCAGCAGCTTCGGACAGGGGGCGTTGAAGGAGCAGTTCTTC. Protein product: CASSFGQGALKEQFF.

The chain uses TRBV10-3 and TRBJ2-7; 12 bases agree with TRBD2. J was trimmed by 0 bases and V by 6 bases; bases with no gene match: 0. The CDR3 has 14 residues. CDR1 is ENHRY, CDR2 SYGVKD, per germline. CDR3 sequence: CAIRGLAGSYEQYF. The CDR3 DNA reads as TGTGCCATCAGGGGACTAGCGGGCTCCTACGAGCAGTACTTC.

The chain employs TRBV5-6 and TRBJ2-5; D ambiguous. Per germline, CDR1 SGHDT and CDR2 YYEEEE. This CDR3 has 14 amino acids. The V end was cut by 3 bases, the J end by 5 bases, with 14 bases between. CDR3 sequence (DNA): TGTGCCAGCAGCTCTACCTTCTTGGGGGAGACCCAGTACTTC. Translating gives CASSSTFLGETQYF.